This passage covers 8 T cell receptor beta chains from one sample sequenced in a study of T cells in Graves' hyperthyroidism and ophthalmopathy. Regions amplified from RNA transcripts were the TCR beta CDR3 regions. HTBI primers drove first-round RT-PCR of the TCR CDR3. TCRdb processed the multiplex PCR reads anew with MiXCR; each CDR3 protein has one entry. The table lists 480,000 or so distinct CDR3 sequences, approximately 15% of them singletons. Sequenced: blood. Source of these receptors: a woman between 18 and 29 years old with Graves' hyperthyroidism.

The V and J genes are TRBV10-3 and TRBJ2-7; 7 bases align to TRBD2. Germline-derived CDR1 and CDR2 are ENHRY and SYGVKD. V was pared by 6 bases and J by 2 bases, with 4 bases of the junction left unmatched. This CDR3 has 13 amino acids. The CDR3 loop reads CAISPGLTYEQYV. The CDR3 region has the DNA TGTGCCATCAGCCCGGGACTAACCTACGAGCAGTACGTC.

This clonotype was observed many times. The chain recombines TRBV5-5 with TRBJ2-1, with D uncertain. The V and J ends lost 4 bases and 2 bases respectively, with 13 bases between them. The CDR3 is 15 residues long. Germline V gene lookup returns CDR1 SGHKS and CDR2 YYEKEE (reference sequence). The CDR3 loop is CASSAGTSAYNEQFF. Here the CDR3 DNA reads TGTGCCAGCAGCGCTGGCACCTCTGCCTACAATGAGCAGTTCTTC.

The table lists this clonotype with a few counts. The V call is TRBV6-1, the J call TRBJ1-1; TRBD1 agrees at 7 bases. CDR3 size: 12 residues. V dropped 7 bases and J dropped 4; count of bases not matched to a gene: 3. The germline V gene encodes CDR1 MNHNS and CDR2 SASEGT. DNA of the CDR3: TGTGCCAGCAATCCAGGGGGCACTGAAGCTTTCTTT. Translation: CASNPGGTEAFF.

The sample holds many counts of this clonotype. This chain connects TRBV6-4 to TRBJ2-2; the D is unclear. The CDR3 covers 13 residues. The germline V gene has CDR1 MRHNA and CDR2 SNTAGT. Trimming removed 3 bases at V and 2 bases at J, with 4 bases between. This CDR3 is CASSEDNTGELFF. The CDR3 bases are TGTGCCAGCAGTGAGGACAACACCGGGGAGCTGTTTTTT.

The chain is built from TRBV20-1 and TRBJ2-7, with TRBD2 as a possible D gene (5 bases). This CDR3 region has 13 residues. V was trimmed by 6 bases and J by 6 bases, leaving 18 bases between them. CDR1 and CDR2 (germline): DFQATT, SNEGSKA (reference sequence). The chain's CDR3 is CSAGNPRTREQYV. In DNA, the CDR3 is TGCAGTGCCGGGAATCCTAGGACTCGCGAGCAGTACGTC.

This clonotype was detected ten times or more. The chain uses TRBV5-1 and TRBJ2-3; D perhaps matches TRBD1 (6 bases). Trimming removed 0 bases at V and 0 bases at J, with 8 bases between. Germline CDR1 is SGHRS and CDR2 is YFSETQ. The CDR3 is 15 residues long. CDR3 residues: CASSLDRASTDTQYF. The CDR3 region has the DNA TGCGCCAGCAGCTTGGACAGGGCTAGCACAGATACGCAGTATTTT. The full variable domain, with the rest looked up from reference TRBV5-1 and TRBJ2-3, is KAGVTQTPRYLIKTRGQQVTLSCSPISGHRSVSWYQQTPGQGLQFLFEYFSETQRNKGNFPGRFSGRQFSNSRSEMNVSTLELGDSALYLCASSLDRASTDTQYFGPGTRLTVL.

The chain recombines TRBV6-1 with TRBJ1-5; 7 bases agree with TRBD1. J was trimmed by 1 base and V by 4 bases; bases with no gene match: 4. CDR1 is MNHNS and CDR2 is SASEGT in the germline V gene. The CDR3 loop spans 15 amino acids. The CDR3 sequence: CASSAGTESNQPQHF. The CDR3 nucleotides are TGTGCCAGCAGTGCAGGGACAGAGAGCAATCAGCCCCAGCATTTT.

The chain combines TRBV11-2 with TRBJ2-1; D could derive from TRBD1 or TRBD2 (5 bases each). The length of the CDR3 is 16 residues. Germline assignment: CDR1 SGHAT and CDR2 FQNNGV. Trimming shortened V by 4 bases and J by 0 bases, and 13 bases separated the two germline ends. DNA of the CDR3: TGTGCCAGCAGCTCCTTGAGGGGTGGCTCCTACAATGAGCAGTTCTTC. Protein sequence: CASSSLRGGSYNEQFF. The full variable domain, with the rest looked up from reference TRBV11-2 and TRBJ2-1, is EAGVAQSPRYKIIEKRQSVAFWCNPISGHATLYWYQQILGQGPKLLIQFQNNGVVDDSQLPKDRFSAERLKGVDSTLKIQPAKLEDSAVYLCASSSLRGGSYNEQFFGPGTRLTVL.